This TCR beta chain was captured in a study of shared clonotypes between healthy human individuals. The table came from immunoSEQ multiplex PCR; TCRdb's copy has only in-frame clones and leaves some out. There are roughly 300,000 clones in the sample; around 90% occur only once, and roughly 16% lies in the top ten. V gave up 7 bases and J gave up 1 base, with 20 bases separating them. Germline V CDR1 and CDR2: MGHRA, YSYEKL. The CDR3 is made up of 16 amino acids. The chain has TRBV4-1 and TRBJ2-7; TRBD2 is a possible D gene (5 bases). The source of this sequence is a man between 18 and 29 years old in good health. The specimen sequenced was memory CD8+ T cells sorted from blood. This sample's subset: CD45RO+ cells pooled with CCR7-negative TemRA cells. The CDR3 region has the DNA TGCGCCAGCACCTACAAAGTGGGAGCATTGTCCTACGAGCAGTACTTC. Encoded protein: CASTYKVGALSYEQYF.